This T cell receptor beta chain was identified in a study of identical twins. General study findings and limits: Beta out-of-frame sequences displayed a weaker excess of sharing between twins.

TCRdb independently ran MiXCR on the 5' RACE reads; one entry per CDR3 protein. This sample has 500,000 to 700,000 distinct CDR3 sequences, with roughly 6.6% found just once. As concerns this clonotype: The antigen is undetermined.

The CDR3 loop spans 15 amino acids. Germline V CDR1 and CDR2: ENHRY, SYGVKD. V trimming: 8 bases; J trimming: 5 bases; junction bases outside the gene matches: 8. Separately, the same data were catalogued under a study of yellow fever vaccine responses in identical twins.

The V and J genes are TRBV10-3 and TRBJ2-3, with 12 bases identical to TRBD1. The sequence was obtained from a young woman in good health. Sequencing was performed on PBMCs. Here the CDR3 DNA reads TGTGCCATCCGGGGACAGGGGGCCCACCAAGATACGCAGTATTTT. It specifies CAIRGQGAHQDTQYF.